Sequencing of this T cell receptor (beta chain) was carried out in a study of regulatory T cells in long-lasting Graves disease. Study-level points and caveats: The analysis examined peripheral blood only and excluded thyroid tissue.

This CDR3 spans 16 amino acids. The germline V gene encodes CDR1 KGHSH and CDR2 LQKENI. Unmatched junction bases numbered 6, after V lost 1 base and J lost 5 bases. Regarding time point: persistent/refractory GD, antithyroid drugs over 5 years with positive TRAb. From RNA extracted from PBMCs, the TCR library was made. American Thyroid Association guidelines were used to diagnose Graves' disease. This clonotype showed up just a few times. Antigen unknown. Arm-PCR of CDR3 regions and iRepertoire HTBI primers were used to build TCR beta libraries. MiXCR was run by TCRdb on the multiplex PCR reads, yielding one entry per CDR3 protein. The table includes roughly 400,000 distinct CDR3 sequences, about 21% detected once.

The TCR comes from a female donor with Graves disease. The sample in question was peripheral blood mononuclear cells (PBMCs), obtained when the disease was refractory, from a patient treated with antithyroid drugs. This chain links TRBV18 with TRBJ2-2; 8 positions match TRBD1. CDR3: CASSPQGQAVTGELFF. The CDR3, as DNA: TGTGCCAGCTCACCACAGGGACAGGCGGTTACCGGGGAGCTGTTTTTT.